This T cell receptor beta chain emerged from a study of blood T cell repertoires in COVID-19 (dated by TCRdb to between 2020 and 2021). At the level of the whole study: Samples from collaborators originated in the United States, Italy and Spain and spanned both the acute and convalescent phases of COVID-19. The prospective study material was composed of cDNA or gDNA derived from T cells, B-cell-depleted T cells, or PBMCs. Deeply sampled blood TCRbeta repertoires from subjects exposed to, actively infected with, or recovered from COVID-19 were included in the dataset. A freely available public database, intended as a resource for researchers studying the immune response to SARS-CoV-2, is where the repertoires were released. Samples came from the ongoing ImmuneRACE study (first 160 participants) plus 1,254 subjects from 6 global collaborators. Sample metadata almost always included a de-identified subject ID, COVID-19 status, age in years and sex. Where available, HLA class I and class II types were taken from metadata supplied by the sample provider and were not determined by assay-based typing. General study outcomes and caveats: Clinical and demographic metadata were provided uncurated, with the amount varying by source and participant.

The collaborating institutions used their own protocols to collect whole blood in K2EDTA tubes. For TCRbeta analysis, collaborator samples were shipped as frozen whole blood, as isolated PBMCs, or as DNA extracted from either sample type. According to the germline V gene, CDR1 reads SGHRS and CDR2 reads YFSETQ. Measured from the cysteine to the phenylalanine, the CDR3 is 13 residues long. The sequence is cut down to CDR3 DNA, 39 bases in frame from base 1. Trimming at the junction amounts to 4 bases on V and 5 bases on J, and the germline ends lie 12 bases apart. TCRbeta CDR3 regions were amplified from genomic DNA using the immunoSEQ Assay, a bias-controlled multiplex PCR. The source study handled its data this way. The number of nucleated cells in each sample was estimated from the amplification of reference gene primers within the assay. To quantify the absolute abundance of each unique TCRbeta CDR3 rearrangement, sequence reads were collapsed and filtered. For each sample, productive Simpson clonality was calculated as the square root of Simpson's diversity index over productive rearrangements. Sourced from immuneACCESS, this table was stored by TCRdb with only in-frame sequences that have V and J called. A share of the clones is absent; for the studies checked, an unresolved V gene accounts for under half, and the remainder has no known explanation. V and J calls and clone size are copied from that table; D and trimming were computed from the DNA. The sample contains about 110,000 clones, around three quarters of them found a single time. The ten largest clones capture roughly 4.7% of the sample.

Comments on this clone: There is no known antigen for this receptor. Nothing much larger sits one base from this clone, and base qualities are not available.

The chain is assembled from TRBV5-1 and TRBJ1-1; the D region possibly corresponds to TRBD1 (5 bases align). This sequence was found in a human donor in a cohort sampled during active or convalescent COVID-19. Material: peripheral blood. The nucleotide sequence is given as TGCGCCAGCAGCCCTCGGGGGGAAACTGAAGCTTTCTTT. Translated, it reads CASSPRGETEAFF.